Each of the 19 T cell receptor beta chains below was sequenced from the same sample in a study of shared clonotypes between healthy human individuals. Method: immunoSEQ multiplex PCR; TCRdb's copy keeps in-frame clones and lacks some. The data hold around 700,000 clones, with roughly 70% observed a single time. Sequenced: memory CD4+ T cells sorted from blood. Subset meaning: CD45RA-negative fraction. Every receptor here comes from a woman aged 25 to 39 in good health.

As to this clone: A much more abundant neighbour one base away suggests this may be a read error. This sample includes further DNA sequences coding for the same CDR3. The chain combines TRBV9 with TRBJ1-3, with 8 bases lining up with TRBD1. The germline CDR1 and CDR2 sequences are SGDLS and YYNGEE. With 4 bases clipped from V and 2 bases from J, the junction kept 2 bases outside the gene matches. The CDR3 loop spans 14 amino acids. DNA of the CDR3: TGTGCCAGCAGCCCACAGGGGGCTGGAAACACCATATATTTT. Its translation: CASSPQGAGNTIYF.

The V gene is TRBV19, the J gene TRBJ2-3; 10 bases map to TRBD1. V trimming: 0 bases; J trimming: 5 bases; junction bases outside the gene matches: 2. Germline V gene data show CDR1 as LNHDA and CDR2 as SQIVND (reference sequence). The CDR3 is made up of 15 amino acids. The CDR3 reads CASSIEGQGVDTQYF. The DNA of the CDR3 is TGTGCCAGTAGTATAGAAGGACAGGGGGTAGATACGCAGTATTTT. Complete variable domain (other parts from reference TRBV19 and TRBJ2-3): DGGITQSPKYLFRKEGQNVTLSCEQNLNHDAMYWYRQDPGQGLRLIYYSQIVNDFQKGDIAEGYSVSREKKESFPLTVTSAQKNPTAFYLCASSIEGQGVDTQYFGPGTRLTVL.

V usage is TRBV29-1 and J usage is TRBJ1-2, with 9 nucleotides matching TRBD1. CDR1 is SQVTM and CDR2 is ANQGSEA in the germline V gene. The CDR3 runs to 13 residues. J gave up 7 bases and V 3 bases, and 6 bases lay outside the gene matches. The CDR3 DNA follows: TGCAGCGTTGATGGGACAGGGTCTGGTGGCTACACCTTC. Its protein product is CSVDGTGSGGYTF.

This clone turned up a few times. The V gene is TRBV28, the J gene TRBJ2-3; 7 bases map to TRBD2. The germline V gene encodes CDR1 MDHEN and CDR2 SYDVKM. V lost 2 bases, J lost 8 bases, and 16 bases stayed unmatched. The CDR3 is made up of 17 amino acids. CDR3 DNA: TGTGCCAGCAGTTTAACGGGTTGGGCTAGCGGAGGGAGTACGCAGTATTTT. The encoded protein is CASSLTGWASGGSTQYF.

The V call is TRBV6-1, the J call TRBJ2-3, with TRBD2 as a possible D gene (5 bases). The CDR3 covers 17 residues. With 4 bases removed from V and 0 bases from J, the gap between germline ends came to 17 bases. Germline CDR1 MNHNS, CDR2 SASEGT. In DNA form, the CDR3 reads TGTGCCAGCAGTGGCCAGGCGGGTCGGGCTAGCACAGATACGCAGTATTTT. This translates into CASSGQAGRASTDTQYF.

The V call is TRBV5-4, the J call TRBJ2-1; TRBD1 aligns across 7 bases. Losses at the gene ends were 4 bases for V and 3 bases for J; bases not matched to a gene: 13. The CDR3 length is 17 residues. CDR1 and CDR2 (germline): SGHNT, YYREEE (reference sequence). CDR3 nucleotide sequence: TGTGCCAGCAGCCACGGGCCGACAGGGCTGAGCTACAATGAGCAGTTCTTC. It translates to CASSHGPTGLSYNEQFF.

As to this clone: Within the sample, other DNA sequences also encode this same CDR3. CDR3 sequence (DNA): TGCGCCAGCAGCCAAGAAGGGACAGGCAATCAGCCCCAGCATTTT. It encodes CASSQEGTGNQPQHF. The chain uses TRBV4-1 and TRBJ1-5, with TRBD1 matching 7 bases. V trimming: 0 bases; J trimming: 2 bases; junction bases outside the gene matches: 1. Germline loops: CDR1 MGHRA, CDR2 YSYEKL. The CDR3 extends over 15 amino acids.

This clone was seen more than once but under ten times. The chain links TRBV28 to TRBJ2-7, with TRBD2 matching 14 bases. Germline V gene lookup returns CDR1 MDHEN and CDR2 SYDVKM. With 7 bases clipped from V and 4 bases from J, the junction kept 6 bases outside the gene matches. This CDR3 has 15 amino acids. This CDR3 is CASNGLAGGSYEQYF. CDR3 in DNA: TGTGCCAGCAACGGACTAGCGGGAGGCTCGTACGAGCAGTACTTC.

This chain's CDR3 is CASSILRRGREANTGELFF. Here the CDR3 DNA reads TGTGCCAGTAGTATTTTGCGGCGGGGTCGGGAAGCGAACACCGGGGAGCTGTTTTTT. The chain is built from TRBV19 and TRBJ2-2; D perhaps matches TRBD2 (6 bases). CDR3 size: 19 residues. Germline V CDR1 and CDR2: LNHDA, SQIVND (reference sequence). Trimming removed 3 bases at V and 0 bases at J, with 20 bases between.

The rearrangement joins TRBV4-1 to TRBJ2-1; 16 positions match TRBD2. The CDR3 has 20 residues. V lost 2 bases, J lost 5 bases, and 12 bases stayed unmatched. Germline V gives CDR1 MGHRA, CDR2 YSYEKL. As DNA, the CDR3 is TGCGCCAGCAGCCAAAACCCCCAGGGGGGACTAGCGGGAGGGGACAATGAGCAGTTCTTC. It translates to CASSQNPQGGLAGGDNEQFF.

The sample holds many counts of this clone. This chain joins TRBV2 and TRBJ2-3; 8 bases match TRBD1. This CDR3 has 16 amino acids. With 4 bases clipped from V and 0 bases from J, the junction kept 6 bases outside the gene matches. Looked up from germline, CDR1 is SNHLY and CDR2 is FYNNEI. CDR3 in amino acids: CASSGQGLASTDTQYF. The CDR3 DNA reads as TGTGCCAGCAGTGGACAGGGGCTTGCCAGCACAGATACGCAGTATTTT.

The gene calls are TRBV10-1 and TRBJ1-2; D unresolved. The CDR3 extends over 14 amino acids. V dropped 3 bases and J dropped 1 base, with 9 bases sitting between them. Germline values: CDR1 WNHNN, CDR2 SYGVQD (reference sequence). The CDR3 DNA follows: TGCGCCAGCAGTGAAATCGGGCTTAACTATGGCTACACCTTC. This codes for CASSEIGLNYGYTF.

V is TRBV11-3 and J is TRBJ1-5; D is uncertain. The V and J ends lost 7 bases and 3 bases respectively, with 16 bases between them. This CDR3 has 15 amino acids. CDR1 and CDR2 from the germline V gene are SGHNT and YENEEA. CDR3 DNA sequence: TGTGCCAGCATAACCCGGCAGGCCGACAATCAGCCCCAGCATTTT. Its translation: CASITRQADNQPQHF.

This clone was observed at least ten times. In nucleotides, the CDR3 is TGTGCCACAAGAGGGACCAAGGAGACCCAGTACTTC. This sequence encodes CATRGTKETQYF. V and J are TRBV19 and TRBJ2-5, with D perhaps given as TRBD1 or TRBD2 (5 bases each). Germline V gene sequence: CDR1 LNHDA, CDR2 SQIVND (reference sequence). V lost 10 bases and J 5 bases, leaving 14 bases between the germline ends. The CDR3 is made up of 12 amino acids.

The chain recombines TRBV5-1 with TRBJ2-7; D perhaps matches TRBD2 (6 bases). CDR1 SGHRS and CDR2 YFSETQ come from the germline V gene. This CDR3 is 14 amino acids long. V lost 4 bases, J lost 0 bases, and 11 bases lay in between. CDR3 protein: CASSRGTSSYEQYF. The CDR3 DNA reads TGCGCCAGCAGCCGCGGGACCTCCTCCTACGAGCAGTACTTC.

The CDR3 spells CASSEGHHSNQPQHF. The CDR3 nucleotides read TGTGCCAGCAGTGAGGGACACCATAGCAATCAGCCCCAGCATTTT. The chain has TRBV25-1 and TRBJ1-5; tentatively, D is TRBD1 (6 bases). This CDR3 region has 15 residues. V gave up 3 bases and J gave up 0 bases, with 9 bases separating them. Germline-derived CDR1 and CDR2 are MGHDK and SYGVNS.

The J gene is TRBJ2-7, the V gene TRBV11-2; 9 bases fit TRBD1. The CDR3 is made up of 16 amino acids. Germline V CDR1 and CDR2: SGHAT, FQNNGV. With 5 bases clipped from V and 5 bases from J, the junction kept 13 bases outside the gene matches. The CDR3 bases are TGTGCCAGCAGCCGTTCTATAAGGACAGGGGACGACGAGCAGTACTTC. Translating gives CASSRSIRTGDDEQYF.

As for this clone: Other DNA sequences within the sample encode an identical CDR3. In nucleotides, the CDR3 is TGTGCCAGCAGTACTTACAGGGGTCGTGAGACCCAGTACTTC. It encodes CASSTYRGRETQYF. V and J are TRBV28 and TRBJ2-5, with 7 nucleotides matching TRBD1. This CDR3 is 14 amino acids long. Germline values: CDR1 MDHEN, CDR2 SYDVKM. The V and J ends lost 5 bases and 5 bases, in that order; junction bases with no gene match: 8. Combining the CDR3 with reference TRBV28 and TRBJ2-5 gives the whole variable domain DVKVTQSSRYLVKRTGEKVFLECVQDMDHENMFWYRQDPGLGLRLIYFSYDVKMKEKGDIPEGYSVSREKKERFSLILESASTNQTSMYLCASSTYRGRETQYFGPGTRLLVL.

The chain employs TRBV28 and TRBJ2-7; D is tentatively TRBD1 or TRBD2 (5 bases each). Germline V lookup: CDR1 MDHEN, CDR2 SYDVKM. The CDR3 runs 12 residues. V lost 8 bases and J 6 bases, leaving 14 bases between the germline ends. For the CDR3, the DNA is TGTGCCAGCGGGGTGGGGACGGGCGAGCAGTACTTC. Translation: CASGVGTGEQYF.